Listed here are 11 T cell receptor beta chains from one sample, sequenced in a study of a mutant IDH1 vaccine in newly diagnosed glioma. These TCRs' antigens remain unknown. The repertoire was sequenced with immunoSEQ multiplex PCR; TCRdb's copy has only in-frame clones and lacks some. The table includes approximately 47,000 clones, approximately 90% detected once. The time point is: week 35, safety follow-up. The study gave 300 ug of mutant IDH1 20-mer peptide per vaccine dose, with topical imiquimod. This sample comprised PBMCs, obtained from a glioma patient whose treatment included an IDH1 peptide vaccine. These receptors originate from a woman in her thirties or forties with glioma.

This chain joins TRBV4-1 and TRBJ1-5, with TRBD1 as a possible D gene (5 bases). Trimming removed 2 bases at V and 6 bases at J, with 14 bases between. The CDR3 is 15 amino acids. Looked up from germline, CDR1 is MGHRA and CDR2 is YSYEKL. The CDR3 DNA reads as TGCGCCAGCAGCCAACCAGTAAGGGGACGTCAGCCCCAGCATTTT. It specifies CASSQPVRGRQPQHF.

The chain carries TRBV19 and TRBJ1-1, with 7 bases that match TRBD1. The CDR3 runs to 15 residues. The germline CDR1 and CDR2 sequences are LNHDA and SQIVND (reference sequence). J gave up 0 bases and V 2 bases, and 3 bases lay outside the gene matches. The CDR3 nucleotides read TGTGCCAGTAGTATAACGGGACAGCTGAACACTGAAGCTTTCTTT. Translation gives CASSITGQLNTEAFF.

Points on this clone: A junction boundary mismatches the germline segment, possibly from a read error. The chain recombines TRBV19 with TRBJ1-5, with D hard to call. This CDR3 has 12 amino acids. In germline, CDR1 is LNHDA, CDR2 SQIVND (reference sequence). The DNA for the CDR3 is TGTGCCAGCCGTAGAAGCAACCAGCCCCAGCATTTT. Its protein is CASRRSNQPQHF.

The V and J genes are TRBV6-6 and TRBJ1-1, with D possibly being TRBD1 (5 bases). This CDR3 comprises 14 residues. In germline, CDR1 is MNHNY, CDR2 SVGAGI (reference sequence). V lost 2 bases and J 5 bases, leaving 12 bases between the germline ends. In DNA form, the CDR3 reads TGTGCCAGCAGTTACGGCAGGGTGGGTACTGAAGCTTTCTTT. It translates to CASSYGRVGTEAFF.

The chain carries TRBV30 and TRBJ2-3; 8 bases are a match to TRBD2. The CDR3 loop spans 15 amino acids. CDR1 is GTSNPN and CDR2 is SVGIG in the germline V gene (reference sequence). With V trimmed by 0 bases and J by 3 bases, 5 bases remained unmatched. Here the CDR3 reads CAWSVESGRTDTQYF. The CDR3 DNA reads as TGTGCCTGGAGTGTAGAGAGCGGGAGAACAGATACGCAGTATTTT.

The chain recombines TRBV7-2 with TRBJ2-7; 7 bases match TRBD2. J was trimmed by 0 bases and V by 5 bases; bases with no gene match: 7. The CDR3 length is 15 residues. CDR1 is SGHTA, CDR2 FQGNSA, per germline. The CDR3 spells CASSPQAGPSYEQYF. In nucleotides, the CDR3 is TGTGCCAGCAGCCCCCAAGCGGGGCCCTCCTACGAGCAGTACTTC.

The rearrangement links TRBV4-1 to TRBJ1-2; D unresolved. V was clipped by 1 base and J by 4 bases, with 10 bases between them. This CDR3 spans 14 amino acids. In germline, CDR1 is MGHRA, CDR2 YSYEKL. CDR3 loop: CASSQARQPYGYTF. CDR3 DNA sequence: TGCGCCAGCAGCCAAGCCCGTCAGCCCTATGGCTACACCTTC.

This sequence joins TRBV9 and TRBJ2-7; TRBD2 matches 10 bases. The length of the CDR3 is 16 residues. Germline CDR1 is SGDLS and CDR2 is YYNGEE. V lost 2 bases to trimming and J lost 3 bases; unmatched junction nucleotides: 8. CDR3 nucleotides: TGTGCCAGCAGCGTTCTGGCGACTAGCGGGTTCTACGAGCAGTACTTC. Translating gives CASSVLATSGFYEQYF. The full variable domain, in which reference TRBV9 and TRBJ2-7 provide the parts outside the CDR3, is DSGVTQTPKHLITATGQRVTLRCSPRSGDLSVYWYQQSLDQGLQFLIQYYNGEERAKGNILERFSAQQFPDLHSELNLSSLELGDSALYFCASSVLATSGFYEQYFGPGTRLTVT.

The V call is TRBV4-2, the J call TRBJ1-3, with 9 bases lining up with TRBD1. The CDR3 runs to 18 residues. Germline trimming cut 1 base from V and 3 bases from J; bases unmatched to any gene: 10. Germline V lookup: CDR1 LGHNA, CDR2 YNFKEQ. The CDR3 is CASSQAWQQGAGGNTIYF. In DNA, the CDR3 is TGTGCCAGCAGCCAAGCCTGGCAACAGGGGGCAGGTGGAAACACCATATATTTT.

CDR3: CASSDWLDRDSGNTIYF. In DNA form, the CDR3 reads TGTGCCAGCAGTGATTGGTTGGACAGGGACTCTGGAAACACCATATATTTT. V usage is TRBV2 and J usage is TRBJ1-3, with 8 bases aligning to TRBD1. The CDR3 extends over 17 amino acids. The trim removed 3 bases at V and 0 bases at J, leaving 7 bases unmatched. Per the germline V gene, CDR1 is SNHLY and CDR2 is FYNNEI.

V and J are TRBV2 and TRBJ2-5; D unresolved. The ends were cut back, 8 bases at V and 2 bases at J, with 9 bases in the middle. Per the germline V gene, CDR1 is SNHLY and CDR2 is FYNNEI. The CDR3 length is 12 residues. CDR3: CASRTDQETQYF. CDR3 DNA sequence: TGTGCCAGCCGGACGGATCAAGAGACCCAGTACTTC.